A single T cell receptor beta chain is shown here with its context. Antigen: not known. The CDR3 consists of 17 residues. Looked up from germline, CDR1 is MNHNS and CDR2 is SASEGT. V was pared by 2 bases and J by 0 bases, with 11 bases between. The sample is drawn from a study of T-cell memory formation after mild COVID-19. Study-level information: Among the donors, TCR clusters were largely specific to each donor.

Study-wide results and caveats: Clones that contracted from day 15 to 85 were balanced CD4/CD8, while later expanders leaned CD4+. Within pre-infection memory, some responding clones were found, suggesting cross-reactive memory joined.

Constant-segment primers were used for 5'RACE, and the resulting TCR alpha and TCR beta cDNA libraries carried sample barcodes and UMIs. TCRdb re-derived calls from the 5' RACE reads in MiXCR, one entry per CDR3 protein. The table lists 450,000 to 700,000 distinct CDR3 sequences, 15% to 20% of them singletons. The J gene is TRBJ2-6, the V gene TRBV6-1, with D uncertain. Sequenced sample: PBMCs or a T cell subset sorted from them (not recorded which). This clonotype was sampled from an adult woman who had mild COVID-19 (a few samples of this study predate the infection). Cell type and time point are not known. CDR3 bases: TGTGCCAGCAGTGAATTGGGTATTACCTCTGGGGCCAACGTCCTGACTTTC. Translation: CASSELGITSGANVLTF.